This TCR beta chain was profiled in a study of T cell repertoires in cytomegalovirus infection. Whole-study context: Public TCR beta signatures marked donors with CMV infection and the matching HLA.

At least ten counts were recorded for this clonotype. The target antigen is unknown. TCRdb fed the reads into MiXCR, producing one record per CDR3 protein. The data show approximately 500,000 distinct CDR3 sequences, about 17% seen once. CDR1 and CDR2 from the germline V gene are MNHNS and SASEGT. V was shortened by 6 bases and J by 3 bases, with 18 bases between the two germline ends. The CDR3 spans 16 residues. Study-level findings and limits: Adding up the frequency of public TCR beta families identified people who carried CMV plus the relevant HLA. Dominating the ex vivo response were TCR beta clonotypes that were CMV-specific and HLA-C-restricted.

The J gene is TRBJ2-1, the V gene TRBV6-1, with D tentatively TRBD2 (7 bases). This TCR was sampled from a human donor in good health (CMV status not recorded). Some clones in this sample may be carry-over from other donors' samples. Source material: CD8+ T cells from PBMCs. CDR3 DNA sequence: TGTGCCAGCAGGATGACTAGCCGGGGGCACTACAATGAGCAGTTCTTC. It encodes CASRMTSRGHYNEQFF.